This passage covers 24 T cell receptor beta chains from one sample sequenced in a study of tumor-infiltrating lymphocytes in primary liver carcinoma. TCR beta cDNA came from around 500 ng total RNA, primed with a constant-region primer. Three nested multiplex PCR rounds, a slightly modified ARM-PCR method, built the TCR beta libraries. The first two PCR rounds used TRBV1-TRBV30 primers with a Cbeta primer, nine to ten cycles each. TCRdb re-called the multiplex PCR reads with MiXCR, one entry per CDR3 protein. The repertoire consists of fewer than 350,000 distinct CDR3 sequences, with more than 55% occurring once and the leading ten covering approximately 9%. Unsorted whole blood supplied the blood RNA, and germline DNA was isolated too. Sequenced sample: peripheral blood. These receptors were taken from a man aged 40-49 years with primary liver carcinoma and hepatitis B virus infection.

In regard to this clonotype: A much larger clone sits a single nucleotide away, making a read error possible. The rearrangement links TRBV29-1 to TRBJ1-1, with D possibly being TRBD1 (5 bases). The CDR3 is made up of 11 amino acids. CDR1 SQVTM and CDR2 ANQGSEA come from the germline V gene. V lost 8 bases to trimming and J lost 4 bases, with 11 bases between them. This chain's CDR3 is CSSSGTTEAFF. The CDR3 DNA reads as TGCAGCTCGTCGGGGACCACTGAAGCTTTCTTT.

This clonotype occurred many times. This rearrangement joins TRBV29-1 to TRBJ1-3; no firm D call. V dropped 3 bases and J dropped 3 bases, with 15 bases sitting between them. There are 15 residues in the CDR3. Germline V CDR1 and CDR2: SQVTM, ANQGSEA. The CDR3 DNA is TGCAGCGTTGATACGGGCTCTTCGGGTGGAAACACCATATATTTT. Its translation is CSVDTGSSGGNTIYF.

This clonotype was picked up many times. DNA for the CDR3: TGTGCCATCAGTGAGACAGGCCCCGGGGAGCTGTTTTTT. Its translation is CAISETGPGELFF. The chain employs TRBV10-3 and TRBJ2-2, with D perhaps TRBD1 (5 bases). This CDR3 has 13 residues. Per germline, CDR1 ENHRY and CDR2 SYGVKD. V dropped 2 bases and J dropped 6 bases, with 7 bases sitting between them.

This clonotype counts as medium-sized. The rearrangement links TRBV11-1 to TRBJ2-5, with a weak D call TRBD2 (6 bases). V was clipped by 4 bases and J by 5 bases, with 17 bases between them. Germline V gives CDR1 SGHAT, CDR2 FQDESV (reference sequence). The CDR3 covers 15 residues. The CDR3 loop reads CASSSPVLAGETQYF. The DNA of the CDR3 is TGTGCCAGCAGCTCCCCGGTACTAGCCGGGGAGACCCAGTACTTC.

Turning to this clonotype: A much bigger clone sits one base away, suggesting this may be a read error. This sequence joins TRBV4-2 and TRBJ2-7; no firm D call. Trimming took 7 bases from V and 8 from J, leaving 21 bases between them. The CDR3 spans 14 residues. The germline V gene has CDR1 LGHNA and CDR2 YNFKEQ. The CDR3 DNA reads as TGTGCCAGCATGCCTTCAATCGGGTCGGGCAAGCAGTACTTC. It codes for CASMPSIGSGKQYF.

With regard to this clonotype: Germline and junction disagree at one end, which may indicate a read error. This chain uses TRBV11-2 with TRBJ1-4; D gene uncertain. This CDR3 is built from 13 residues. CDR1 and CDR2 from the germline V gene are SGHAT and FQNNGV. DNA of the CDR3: TGTGCCAGCAGCTTAGGGCTAGTCGAAAGACTGTTTTTT. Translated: CASSLGLVERLFF.

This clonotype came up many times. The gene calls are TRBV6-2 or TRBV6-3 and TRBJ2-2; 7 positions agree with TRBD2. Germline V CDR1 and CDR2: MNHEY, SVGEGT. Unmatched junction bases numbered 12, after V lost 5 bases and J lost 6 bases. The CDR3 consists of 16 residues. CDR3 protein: CASSIQRGPLAGELFF. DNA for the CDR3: TGTGCCAGCAGTATACAGCGGGGCCCCCTCGCCGGGGAGCTGTTTTTT.

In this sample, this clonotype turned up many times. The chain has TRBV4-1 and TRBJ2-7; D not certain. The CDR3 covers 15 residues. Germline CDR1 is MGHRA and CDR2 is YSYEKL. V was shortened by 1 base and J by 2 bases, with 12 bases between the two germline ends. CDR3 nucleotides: TGCGCCAGCAGCCAAGGCGCGGCAGAGACCTACGAGCAGTACTTC. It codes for CASSQGAAETYEQYF.

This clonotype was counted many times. The CDR3 sequence: CASSPYSGLAGNTGELFF. CDR3 nucleotides: TGTGCCAGCAGCCCGTACAGCGGACTAGCGGGAAACACCGGGGAGCTGTTTTTT. The chain carries TRBV14 and TRBJ2-2; TRBD2 matches 12 bases. With V trimmed by 4 bases and J by 2 bases, 8 bases remained unmatched. The germline V gene has CDR1 SGHDN and CDR2 FVKESK. There are 18 residues in the CDR3.

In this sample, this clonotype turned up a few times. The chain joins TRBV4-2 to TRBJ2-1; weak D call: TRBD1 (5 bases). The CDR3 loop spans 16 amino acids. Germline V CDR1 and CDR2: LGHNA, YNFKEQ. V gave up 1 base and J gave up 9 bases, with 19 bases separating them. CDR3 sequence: CASSQVLDTTVGEQFF. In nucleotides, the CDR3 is TGTGCCAGCAGCCAAGTGTTGGACACAACGGTGGGTGAGCAGTTCTTC.

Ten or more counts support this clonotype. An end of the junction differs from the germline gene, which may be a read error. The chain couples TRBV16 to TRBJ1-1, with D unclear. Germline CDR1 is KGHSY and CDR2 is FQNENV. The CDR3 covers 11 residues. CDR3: CASSQGTEAFF. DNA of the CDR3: TGCGCCAGCAGCCAAGGCACTGAAGCTTTCTTT.

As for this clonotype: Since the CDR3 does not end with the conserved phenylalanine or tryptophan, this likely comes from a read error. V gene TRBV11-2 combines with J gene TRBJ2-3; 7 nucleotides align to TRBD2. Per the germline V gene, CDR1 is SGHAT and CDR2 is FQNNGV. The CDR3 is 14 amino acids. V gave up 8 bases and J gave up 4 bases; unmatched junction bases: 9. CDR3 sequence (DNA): TGTGCCAGCTCGGGGAGGGGTGGGGCAGATACGCAGTATCTT. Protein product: CASSGRGGADTQYL.

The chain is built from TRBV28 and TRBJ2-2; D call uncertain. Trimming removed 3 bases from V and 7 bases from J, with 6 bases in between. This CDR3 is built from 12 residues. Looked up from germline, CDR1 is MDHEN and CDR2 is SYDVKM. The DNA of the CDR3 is TGTGCCAGCAGTTTGAGGATCGGGGAGCTGTTTTTT. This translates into CASSLRIGELFF.

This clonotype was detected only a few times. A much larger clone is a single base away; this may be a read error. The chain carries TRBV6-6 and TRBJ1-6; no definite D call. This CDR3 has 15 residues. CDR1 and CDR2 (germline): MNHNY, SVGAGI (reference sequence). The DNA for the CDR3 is TGTGTCAGCAGGCGGCCGGGAGGTCCGGATTCACCCCTCCACTTT. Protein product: CVSRRPGGPDSPLHF.

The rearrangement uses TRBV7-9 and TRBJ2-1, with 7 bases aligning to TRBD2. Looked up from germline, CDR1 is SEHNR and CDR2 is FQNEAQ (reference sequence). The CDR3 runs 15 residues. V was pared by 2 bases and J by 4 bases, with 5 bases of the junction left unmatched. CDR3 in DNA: TGTGCCAGCAGCTTACGGGGGGAACCTTACAATGAGCAGTTCTTC. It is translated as CASSLRGEPYNEQFF.

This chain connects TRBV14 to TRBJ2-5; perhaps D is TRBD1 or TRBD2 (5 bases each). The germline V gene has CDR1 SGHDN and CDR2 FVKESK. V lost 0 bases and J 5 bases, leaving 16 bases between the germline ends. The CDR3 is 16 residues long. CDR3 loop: CASSQDPAGRVETQYF. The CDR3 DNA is TGTGCCAGCAGCCAAGATCCGGCAGGGAGAGTGGAGACCCAGTACTTC.

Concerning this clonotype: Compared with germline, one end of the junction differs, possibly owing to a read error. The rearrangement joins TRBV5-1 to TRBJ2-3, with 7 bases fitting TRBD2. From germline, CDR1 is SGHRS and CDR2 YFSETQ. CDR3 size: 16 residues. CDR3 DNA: TGCGCCAGCGGCTTGGAAGGCGGGAGAGGTACAGGTACGCAGTATTTT. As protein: CASGLEGGRGTGTQYF.

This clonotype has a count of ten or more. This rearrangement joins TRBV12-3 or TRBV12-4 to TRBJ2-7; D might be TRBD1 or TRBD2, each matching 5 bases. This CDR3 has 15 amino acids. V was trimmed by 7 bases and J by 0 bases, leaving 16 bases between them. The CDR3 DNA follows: TGTGCCAGCACCGGAAAAGGGACGGCCTCCTACGAGCAGTACTTC. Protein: CASTGKGTASYEQYF.

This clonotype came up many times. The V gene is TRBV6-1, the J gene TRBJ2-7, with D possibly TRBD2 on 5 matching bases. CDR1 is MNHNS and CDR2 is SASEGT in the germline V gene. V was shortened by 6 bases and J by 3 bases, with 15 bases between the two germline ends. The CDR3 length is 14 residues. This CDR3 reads CASRKAGLLYEQYF. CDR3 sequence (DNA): TGTGCCAGCAGGAAAGCAGGACTTCTCTACGAGCAGTACTTC.

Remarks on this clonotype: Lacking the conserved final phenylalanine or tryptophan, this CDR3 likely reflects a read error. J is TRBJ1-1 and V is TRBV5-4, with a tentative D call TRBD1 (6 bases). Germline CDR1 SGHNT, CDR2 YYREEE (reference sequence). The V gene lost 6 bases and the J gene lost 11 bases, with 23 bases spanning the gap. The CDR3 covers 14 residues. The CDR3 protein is CASIKSGGGDQAFL. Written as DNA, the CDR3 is TGTGCCAGCATCAAAAGCGGAGGGGGTGATCAGGCTTTCTTA.

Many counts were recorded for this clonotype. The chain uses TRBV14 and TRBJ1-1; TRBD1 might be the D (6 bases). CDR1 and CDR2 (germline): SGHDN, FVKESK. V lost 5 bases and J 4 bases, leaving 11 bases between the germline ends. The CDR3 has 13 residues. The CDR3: CASSEMTGTEAFF. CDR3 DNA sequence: TGTGCCAGCAGCGAAATGACAGGCACTGAAGCTTTCTTT.

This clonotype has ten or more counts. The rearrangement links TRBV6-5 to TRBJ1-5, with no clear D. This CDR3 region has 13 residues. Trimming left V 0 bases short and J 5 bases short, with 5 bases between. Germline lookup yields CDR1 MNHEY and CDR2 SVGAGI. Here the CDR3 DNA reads TGTGCCAGCAGTTACTCGTCGGATCAGCCCCAGCATTTT. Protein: CASSYSSDQPQHF.

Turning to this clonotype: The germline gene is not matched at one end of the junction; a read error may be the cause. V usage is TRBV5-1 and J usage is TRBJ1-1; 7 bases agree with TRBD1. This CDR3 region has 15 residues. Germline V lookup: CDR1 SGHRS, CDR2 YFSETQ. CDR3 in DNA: TGCCCCAGCAGCTTGGAGAGGGGGCGGAACACTGAAGCTTTCTTT. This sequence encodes CPSSLERGRNTEAFF.

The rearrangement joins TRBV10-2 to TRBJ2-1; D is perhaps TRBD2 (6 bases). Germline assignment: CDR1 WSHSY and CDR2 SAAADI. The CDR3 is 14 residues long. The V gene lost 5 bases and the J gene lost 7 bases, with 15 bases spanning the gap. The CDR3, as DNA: TGCGCCAGCAGTCTCTGGGGAGGAGGGAATGAGCAGTTCTTC. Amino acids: CASSLWGGGNEQFF.